This TCR beta chain was sequenced during a study of T cell responses to AZD1222 COVID-19 vaccine (dated by TCRdb to the early 2020s). Study-level background: AZD1222 recipients whose second dose came at about 4 weeks and those whose second dose came at about 12 weeks were combined into one group, since spike-specific TCR depth and breadth did not differ between the two schedules. TCR sequencing covered more than 230 trial participants: roughly 200 given two doses of AZD1222 and about 26 given two doses of MenACWY control vaccine. Trial participants were enrolled by age into 18-55, 56-69 and 70-plus year subgroups, with roughly 160, 29 and 62 TCR-sequenced participants respectively.

The time point label, as the study defines it: baseline before first vaccination. Vaccinee samples were obtained from the UK trials COV001 and COV002, which included a single-blind randomized controlled phase 2/3 trial of AZD1222 (ChAdOx1 nCoV-19) in healthy adults. Trial participant PBMC samples were collected at day 0 and day 28 after the second dose for TCRbeta chain sequencing. The study at large found these results: Epitopes outside the regions mutated in the B.1.351 and B.1.1.7 variants were reportedly recognized by nearly half of the unique spike-specific TCRs. After two AZD1222 doses, spike-specific TCR breadth and depth were significantly higher than at day 0 and than in MenACWY recipients. Participants were mostly white British and included more females than males, and it was suggested by the authors that clonal diversity may have been underestimated. The vaccine-associated CD4 TCRs covered the entire spike protein, and the dominant responses fell in regions 160-218 and 743-854. Because no samples from the day 14 peak response were available, repertoires could be characterized only after the peak T cell response. In the small 56-69-year group, the increase in depth fell short of significance, most likely because of low power. Only five or six AZD1222 recipients were SARS-CoV-2 seropositive at baseline, limiting conclusions about previously exposed vaccinees.

The CDR3 regions of human TCRbeta chains were analyzed by immunosequencing. Regarding the original processing steps: TCRs in the repertoires were matched against a reference library of SARS-CoV-2-specific TCRs that had been generated with the MIRA antigen-specificity platform. Breadth was defined as the fraction of unique TCRs that were SARS-CoV-2-associated, and depth was defined as the fraction of total T cells that were SARS-CoV-2-associated. Using the MIRA data, each spike-specific TCR was mapped to the spike region that the TCR reacts to and placed in a CD4 or CD8 class. Log10-transformed breadth and depth values were compared by one-way ANOVA with Sidak's multiple comparisons tests. TCRdb took this table from immuneACCESS and kept in-frame rearrangements with V and J called. Such tables lack part of the clones; where checked against another copy, unresolved V genes explain under half of the gap, and the rest is unexplained. V, J and clone size are taken as reported in that table, and D and trimming were inferred from the DNA itself. The sample table lists approximately 68,000 clones, about nine tenths of them with a count of one. The ten largest clones take up around 24% of the sample.

V trim: 4 bases; J trim: 5 bases; unmatched bases: 11. CDR1 and CDR2 are drawn from the germline V gene: MGHRA, YSYEKL. The CDR3 spans 15 residues, from the cysteine through the phenylalanine. Only the CDR3 region is kept as DNA, spanning 45 bases read in frame from base 1. Note on this clone: Its recognized antigen is unknown. Base qualities are not at hand, and no much larger clone is one base apart.

The clonotype originates from an adult in good health. The rearranged chain carries TRBV4-1 and TRBJ2-7; a stretch of 7 junction bases matches TRBD2. The sample in question was peripheral blood, obtained on day 0 of AZD1222 vaccination. The bases are TGCGCCAGCAGCCCTGGGAGGGGTTTCTCGAACGAGCAGTACTTC. It codes for CASSPGRGFSNEQYF.